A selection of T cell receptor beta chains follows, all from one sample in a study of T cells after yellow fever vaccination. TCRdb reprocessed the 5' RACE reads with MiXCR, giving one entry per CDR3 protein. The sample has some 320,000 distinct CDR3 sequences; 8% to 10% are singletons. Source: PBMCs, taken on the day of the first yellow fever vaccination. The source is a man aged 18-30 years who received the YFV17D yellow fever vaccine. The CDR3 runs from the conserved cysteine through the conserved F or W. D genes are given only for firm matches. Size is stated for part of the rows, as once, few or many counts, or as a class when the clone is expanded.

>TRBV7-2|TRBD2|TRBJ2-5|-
TGTGCCAGCAGCTTCTTAGCGGGGGGTCCGACCCAGTACTTC
CASSFLAGGPTQYF
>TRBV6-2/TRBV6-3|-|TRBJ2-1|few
TGTGCCAGCAGTTACTCGTTCGGTGGGGTCCGACTAAGCTCCTACAATGAGCAGTTCTTC
CASSYSFGGVRLSSYNEQFF
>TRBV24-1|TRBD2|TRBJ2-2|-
TGTGCCACCAGTGTAGCGGGAGGTCCCGGGGAGCTGTTTTTT
CATSVAGGPGELFF
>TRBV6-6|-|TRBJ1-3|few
TGTGCCAGCCACGTGGGGAACACCATATATTTT
CASHVGNTIYF
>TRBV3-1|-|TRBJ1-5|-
TGTGCCAGCAGCCAAGATCGTACAAATCCGCCCCAGCATTTT
CASSQDRTNPPQHF
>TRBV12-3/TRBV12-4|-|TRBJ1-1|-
TGTGCCAGCAGTTTATGGTTCGGCGCCTTAGGGAACACTGAAGCTTTCTTT
CASSLWFGALGNTEAFF
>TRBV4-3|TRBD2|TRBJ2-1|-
TGCGCCAGCAGCCAAGAAGCGCTAGCGGGGGGGCGAAAGAATGAGCAGTTCTTC
CASSQEALAGGRKNEQFF
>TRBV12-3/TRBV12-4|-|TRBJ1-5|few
TGTGCCACCGCCGAAGGGAGCAATCAGCCCCAGCATTTT
CATAEGSNQPQHF
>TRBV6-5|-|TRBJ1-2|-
TGTGCCAGCAGTTACTCAGCGGCATCTGGCTACACCTTC
CASSYSAASGYTF
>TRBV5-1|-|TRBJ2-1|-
TGCGCCAGCAGGTGGGGGCCGGATTACAATGAGCAGTTCTTC
CASRWGPDYNEQFF
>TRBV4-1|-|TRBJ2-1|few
TGCGCCAGCAGCCAAGACGCACCGAGCTCCTACAATGAGCAGTTCTTC
CASSQDAPSSYNEQFF
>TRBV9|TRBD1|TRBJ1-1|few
TGTGCCAGCAACCGGGACAGCGGACAGAACACTGAAGCTTTCTTT
CASNRDSGQNTEAFF
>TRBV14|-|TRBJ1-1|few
TGTGCCAGCAGCCAAGATGCCGGACCACTGAGTAACACTGAAGCTTTCTTT
CASSQDAGPLSNTEAFF
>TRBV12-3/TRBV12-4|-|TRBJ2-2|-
TGTGCCAGCACGAGTTCCGGGGATCTGTTTTTT
CASTSSGDLFF
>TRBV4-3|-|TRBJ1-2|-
TGCGCCAGCAGCCAAGATAGAGGATGGGGGGCCTATGGCTACACCTTC
CASSQDRGWGAYGYTF
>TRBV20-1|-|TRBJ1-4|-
TGCAGCCCCCGACGGTATGATAATGAAAAACTGTTTTTT
CSPRRYDNEKLFF
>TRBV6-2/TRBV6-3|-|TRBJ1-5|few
TGTGCCAGCAGTTACTTCGACAGGAGCAAACAGCCCCAGCATTTT
CASSYFDRSKQPQHF
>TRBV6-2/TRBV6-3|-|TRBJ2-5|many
TGTGCCAGCAAGGATGGAGCCAATCAAGAGACCCAGTACTTC
CASKDGANQETQYF
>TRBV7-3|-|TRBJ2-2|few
TGTGCCAGCAGCTCCCTCGAGGTCCGAGACACCGGGGAGCTGTTTTTT
CASSSLEVRDTGELFF
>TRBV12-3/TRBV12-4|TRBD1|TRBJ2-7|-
TGTGCCAGCAGCCACCCGCTGACAGGGGACTCCTACGAGCAGTACTTC
CASSHPLTGDSYEQYF
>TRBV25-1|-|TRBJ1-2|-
TGTGCCAGCAGTGGCGAGGTCTATGGCTACACCTTC
CASSGEVYGYTF
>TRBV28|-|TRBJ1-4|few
TGTGCCAGCATGGAAGGGCGAGTTGAAAAACTGTTTTTT
CASMEGRVEKLFF
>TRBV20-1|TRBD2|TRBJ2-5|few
TGCAGCCCTCAGATGGGGGGGCAAGAGACCCAGTACTTC
CSPQMGGQETQYF
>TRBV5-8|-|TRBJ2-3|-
TGTGCCAGCAGCTCTACACGAAGCACAGATACGCAGTATTTT
CASSSTRSTDTQYF
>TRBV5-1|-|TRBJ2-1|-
TGCGCCAGCAGCTTGGCCTGGGCGGTCAATGAGCAGTTCTTC
CASSLAWAVNEQFF
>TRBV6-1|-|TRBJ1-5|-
TGTGCCAGCAGTGCCCAGATACTCTATAGCAATCAGCCCCAGCATTTT
CASSAQILYSNQPQHF
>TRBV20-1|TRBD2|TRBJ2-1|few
TGCAGTGCTGACGCGGGGGGCTCCTACAATGAGCAGTTCTTC
CSADAGGSYNEQFF
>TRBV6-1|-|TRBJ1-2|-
TGTGCCAGCAGCCGCGGGGCAGGGGACTATGGCTACACCTTC
CASSRGAGDYGYTF
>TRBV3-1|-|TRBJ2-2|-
TGTGCCAGCAGTGGAGAAGCCGACGGGGAGCTGTTTTTT
CASSGEADGELFF
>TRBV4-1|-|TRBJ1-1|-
TGCGCCAGCAGCCAACCGGACAGTTACACTGAAGCTTTCTTT
CASSQPDSYTEAFF
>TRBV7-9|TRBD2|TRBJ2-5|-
TGTGCCAGCAGCTTAGTGGTAGCGGGGAATGAGACCCAGTACTTC
CASSLVVAGNETQYF
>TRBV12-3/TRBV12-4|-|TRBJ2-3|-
TGTGCCAGCATCGGCCAAAACACAGATACGCAGTATTTT
CASIGQNTDTQYF
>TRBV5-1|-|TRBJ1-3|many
TGCGCCAGCAGCTTGGGGGCTGGAAACACCATATATTTT
CASSLGAGNTIYF
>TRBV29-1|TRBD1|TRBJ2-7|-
TGCAGCGTTGCTCGGGGACAGCCCTACGAGCAGTACTTC
CSVARGQPYEQYF
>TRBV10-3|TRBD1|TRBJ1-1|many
TGTGCCATCAACCCCGGGACAGGGGGCACTGAAGCTTTCTTT
CAINPGTGGTEAFF
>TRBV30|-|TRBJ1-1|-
TGTGCCTGGACCCGCCGGCGCCACGGAGCTTTCTTT
CAWTRRRHGAFF
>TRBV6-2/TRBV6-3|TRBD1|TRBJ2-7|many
TGTGCCAGCAGTCCCCTAGACAGGGTCGGCTACGAGCAGTACTTC
CASSPLDRVGYEQYF
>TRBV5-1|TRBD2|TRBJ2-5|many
TGCGCCAGCAGCTCTGGAGAGAGTAGCGGGGTGGAGACCCAGTACTTC
CASSSGESSGVETQYF
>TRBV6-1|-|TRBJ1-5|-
TGTGCCAGCGGGGTTCATACGGATCAGCCCCAGCATTTT
CASGVHTDQPQHF
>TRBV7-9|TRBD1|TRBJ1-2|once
TGTGCCAGCAGCACAGGACAGGGAGCTATCGATGGCTACACCTTC
CASSTGQGAIDGYTF
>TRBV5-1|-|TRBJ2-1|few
TGCGCCAGCAGCCGGACAGAATATGAGCAGTTCTTC
CASSRTEYEQFF
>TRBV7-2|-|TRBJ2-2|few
TGTGCCAGCAGCAGGACTGTCACCGGGGAGCTGTTTTTT
CASSRTVTGELFF
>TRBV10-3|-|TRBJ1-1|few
TGTGCCATCAGTGAGTCAATGAAGATGGCAGGGTGGTACACTGAAGCTTTCTTT
CAISESMKMAGWYTEAFF
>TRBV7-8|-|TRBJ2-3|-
TGTGCCAGCAGCTTAGAACAGGGGAGGGATACGCAGTATTTT
CASSLEQGRDTQYF
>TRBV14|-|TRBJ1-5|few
TGTGCCAGCAGCCAAAGTCCCTTTCAGCCCCAGCATTTT
CASSQSPFQPQHF
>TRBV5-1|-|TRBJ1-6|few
TGCGCCAGCAGCCTAAATACTTACTCCTATAATTCACCCCTCCACTTT
CASSLNTYSYNSPLHF
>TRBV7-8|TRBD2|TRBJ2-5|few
TGTGCCAGCACCCCAAAACGACTAGCGGGGTGGAACGAGACCCAGTACTTC
CASTPKRLAGWNETQYF
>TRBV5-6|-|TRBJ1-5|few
TGTGCCAGCAGCTTGGGGGCAGGGAGCAATCAGCCCCAGCATTTT
CASSLGAGSNQPQHF
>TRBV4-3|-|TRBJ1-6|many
TGCGCCAGCAGCCATGGACGGGCAAATTCACCCCTCCACTTT
CASSHGRANSPLHF
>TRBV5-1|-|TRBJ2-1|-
TGCGCCAGCAGCTTGACTAGGGCTAACAATGAGCAGTTCTTC
CASSLTRANNEQFF
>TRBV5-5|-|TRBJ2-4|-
TGTGCCAGCAGCCCCCGGGACTCGATAAGGGGAAACATTCAGTACTTC
CASSPRDSIRGNIQYF
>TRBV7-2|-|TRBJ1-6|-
TGTGCCAGCAGCTTAGTCACCGGGATTAATTCACCCCTCCACTTT
CASSLVTGINSPLHF
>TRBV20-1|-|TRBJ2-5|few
TGCAGTGCTAGTGGATTGGACGTAACCTTCCAAGAGACCCAGTACTTC
CSASGLDVTFQETQYF
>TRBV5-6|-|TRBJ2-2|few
TGTGCCAGCAGCGACATTTCGAACACCGGGGAGCTGTTTTTT
CASSDISNTGELFF
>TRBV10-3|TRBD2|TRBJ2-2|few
TGTGCCATCAAGGTCCCGGGACTAGCCGGGGAGCTGTTTTTT
CAIKVPGLAGELFF
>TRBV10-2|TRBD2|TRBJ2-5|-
TGCGCCAGCAGTGCGTGGGGCGGGGGAGAGACCCAGTACTTC
CASSAWGGGETQYF
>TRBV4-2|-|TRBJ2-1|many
TGTGCCAGCAGCCAAGTTTCTAGACCGAATGAGCAGTTCTTC
CASSQVSRPNEQFF